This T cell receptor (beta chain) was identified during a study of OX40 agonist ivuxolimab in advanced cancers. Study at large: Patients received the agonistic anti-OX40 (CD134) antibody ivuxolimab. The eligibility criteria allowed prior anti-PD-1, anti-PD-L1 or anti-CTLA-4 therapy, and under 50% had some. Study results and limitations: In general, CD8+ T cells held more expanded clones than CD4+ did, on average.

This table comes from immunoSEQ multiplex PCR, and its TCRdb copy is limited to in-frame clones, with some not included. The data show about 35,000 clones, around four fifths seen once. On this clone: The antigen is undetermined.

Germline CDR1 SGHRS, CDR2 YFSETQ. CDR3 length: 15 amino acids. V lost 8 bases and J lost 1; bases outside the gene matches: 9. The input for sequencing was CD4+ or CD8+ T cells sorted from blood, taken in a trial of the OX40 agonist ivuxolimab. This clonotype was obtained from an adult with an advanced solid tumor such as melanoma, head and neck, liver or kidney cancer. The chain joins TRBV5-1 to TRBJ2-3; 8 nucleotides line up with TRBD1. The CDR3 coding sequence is TGCGCCAGTCACAGGGGGAAAGGGGGCACAGATACGCAGTATTTT. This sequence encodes CASHRGKGGTDTQYF.